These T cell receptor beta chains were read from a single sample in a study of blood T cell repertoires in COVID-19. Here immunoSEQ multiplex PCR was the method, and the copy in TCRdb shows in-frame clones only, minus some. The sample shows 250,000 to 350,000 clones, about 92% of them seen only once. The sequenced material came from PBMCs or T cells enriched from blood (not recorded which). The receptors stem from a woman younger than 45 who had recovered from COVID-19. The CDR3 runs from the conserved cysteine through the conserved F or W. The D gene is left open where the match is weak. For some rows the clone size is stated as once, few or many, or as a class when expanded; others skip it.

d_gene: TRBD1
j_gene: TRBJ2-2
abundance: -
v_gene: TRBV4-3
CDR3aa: CASSRDRGFPGELFF
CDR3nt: TGCGCCAGCAGCCGGGACAGGGGGTTCCCCGGGGAGCTGTTTTTT

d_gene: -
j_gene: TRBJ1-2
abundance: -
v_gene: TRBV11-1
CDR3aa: CASSLATGYGYTF
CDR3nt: TGTGCCAGCAGCTTGGCCACAGGCTATGGCTACACCTTC

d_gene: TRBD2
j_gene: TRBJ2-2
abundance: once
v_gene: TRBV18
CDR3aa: CASSLLAGHTGELFF
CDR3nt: TGTGCCAGCTCCCTCCTAGCGGGGCACACCGGGGAGCTGTTTTTT

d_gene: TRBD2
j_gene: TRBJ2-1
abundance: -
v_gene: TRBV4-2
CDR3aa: CASSHAVSGGYNEQFF
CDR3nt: TGTGCCAGCAGCCACGCCGTCTCGGGGGGATACAATGAGCAGTTCTTC

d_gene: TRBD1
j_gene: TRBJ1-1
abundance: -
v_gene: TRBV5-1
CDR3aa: CASSLGDRAVTEAFF
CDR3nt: TGCGCCAGCAGCTTGGGGGACAGGGCCGTCACTGAAGCTTTCTTT

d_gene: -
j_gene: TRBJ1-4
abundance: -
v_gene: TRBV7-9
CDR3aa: CASSTPGTTRNEKLFF
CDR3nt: TGTGCCAGCAGCACTCCCGGGACAACTCGCAATGAAAAACTGTTTTTT

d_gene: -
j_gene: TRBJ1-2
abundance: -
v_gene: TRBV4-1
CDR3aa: CASSQTVGLYGYTF
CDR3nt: TGCGCCAGCAGCCAGACGGTAGGACTCTATGGCTACACCTTC

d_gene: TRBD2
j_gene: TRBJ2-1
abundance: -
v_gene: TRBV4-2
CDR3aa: CASSQEGAGGGNEQFF
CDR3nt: TGTGCCAGCAGCCAGGAAGGTGCGGGAGGAGGTAATGAGCAGTTCTTC

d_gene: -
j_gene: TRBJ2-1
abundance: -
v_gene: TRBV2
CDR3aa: CASKGVIYNEQFF
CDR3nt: TGTGCCAGCAAGGGAGTTATCTACAATGAGCAGTTCTTC

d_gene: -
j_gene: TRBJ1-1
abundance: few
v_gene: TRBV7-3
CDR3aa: CASSTMGQNTEAFF
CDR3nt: TGTGCCAGCAGCACTATGGGGCAGAACACTGAAGCTTTCTTT

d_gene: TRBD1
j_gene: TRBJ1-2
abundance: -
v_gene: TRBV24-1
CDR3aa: CATSDRTGRGYTF
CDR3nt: TGTGCCACCAGTGATCGGACAGGGAGAGGCTACACCTTC

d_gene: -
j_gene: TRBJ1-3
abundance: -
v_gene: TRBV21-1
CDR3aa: CAIRDRGGNTIYF
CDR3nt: TGTGCCATTCGGGACAGGGGTGGAAACACCATATATTTT

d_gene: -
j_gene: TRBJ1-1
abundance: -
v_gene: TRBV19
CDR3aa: CASRYLWGENTEAFF
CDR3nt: TGTGCCAGTAGGTACCTGTGGGGGGAAAACACTGAAGCTTTCTTT

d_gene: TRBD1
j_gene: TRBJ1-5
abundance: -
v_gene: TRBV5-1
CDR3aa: CASSLGTGGYQPQHF
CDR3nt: TGCGCCAGCAGCTTGGGGACAGGGGGATATCAGCCCCAGCATTTT

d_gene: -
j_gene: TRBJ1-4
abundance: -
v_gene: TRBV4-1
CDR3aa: CASSRQSANEKLFF
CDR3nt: TGCGCCAGCAGCCGACAGAGTGCGAATGAAAAACTGTTTTTT

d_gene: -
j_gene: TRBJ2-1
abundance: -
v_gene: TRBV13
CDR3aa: CASSLGLDELYNEQFF
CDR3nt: TGTGCCAGCAGCCTGGGGCTCGACGAATTATACAATGAGCAGTTCTTC

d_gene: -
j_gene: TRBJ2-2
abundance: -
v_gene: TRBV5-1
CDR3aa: CASSLVQASGELFF
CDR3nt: TGCGCCAGCAGCTTGGTACAGGCATCCGGGGAGCTGTTTTTT

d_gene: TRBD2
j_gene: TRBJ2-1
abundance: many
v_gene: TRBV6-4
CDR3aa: CASSEREGYNEQFF
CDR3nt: TGTGCCAGCAGTGAGCGGGAGGGCTACAATGAGCAGTTCTTC

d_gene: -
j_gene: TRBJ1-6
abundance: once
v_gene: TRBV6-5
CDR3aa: CASSQGNTYNSPLHF
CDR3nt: TGTGCCAGCAGTCAGGGGAACACCTATAATTCACCCCTCCACTTT

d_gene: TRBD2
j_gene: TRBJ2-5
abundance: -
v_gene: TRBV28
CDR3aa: CASSPTPTSGSLRTQYF
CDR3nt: TGTGCCAGCAGTCCCACCCCGACTAGCGGGAGTCTGCGGACCCAGTACTTC

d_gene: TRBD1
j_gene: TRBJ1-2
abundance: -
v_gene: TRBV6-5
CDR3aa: CASSLGQGYYGYTF
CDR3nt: TGTGCCAGCAGCCTTGGACAGGGCTACTATGGCTACACCTTC

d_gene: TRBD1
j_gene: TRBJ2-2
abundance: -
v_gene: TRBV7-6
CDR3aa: CAVGTPGQGTGELFF
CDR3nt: TGTGCCGTTGGGACACCGGGACAGGGCACCGGGGAGCTGTTTTTT

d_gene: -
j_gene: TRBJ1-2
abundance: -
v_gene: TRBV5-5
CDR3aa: CASSLVRRNYGYTF
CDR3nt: TGTGCCAGCAGCTTGGTCAGGAGGAACTATGGCTACACCTTC

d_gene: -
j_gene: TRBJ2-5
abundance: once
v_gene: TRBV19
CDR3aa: CASSISARETQYF
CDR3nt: TGTGCCAGTAGTATTTCAGCGAGGGAGACCCAGTACTTC

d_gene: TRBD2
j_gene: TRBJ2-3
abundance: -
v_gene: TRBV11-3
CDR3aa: CASRSLVGSGGTTDTQYF
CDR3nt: TGTGCCAGCAGATCCCTAGTGGGCAGCGGGGGTACCACAGATACGCAGTATTTT

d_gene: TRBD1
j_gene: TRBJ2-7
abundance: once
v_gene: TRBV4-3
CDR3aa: CASSLDRGQYEQYF
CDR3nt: TGCGCCAGCAGCCTGGACAGGGGTCAATACGAGCAGTACTTC

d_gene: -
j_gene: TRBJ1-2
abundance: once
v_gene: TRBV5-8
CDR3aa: CASSVQRGGGYGYTF
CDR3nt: TGTGCCAGCAGCGTCCAACGGGGAGGGGGCTATGGCTACACCTTC

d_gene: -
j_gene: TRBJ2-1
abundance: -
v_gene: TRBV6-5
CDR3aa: CASSFRGSEQFF
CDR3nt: TGTGCCAGCAGTTTCCGAGGGAGTGAGCAGTTCTTC

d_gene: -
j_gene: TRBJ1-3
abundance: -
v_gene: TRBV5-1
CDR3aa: CASSWGVPFFSGNTIYF
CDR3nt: TGCGCCAGCAGCTGGGGGGTGCCTTTCTTCTCTGGAAACACCATATATTTT

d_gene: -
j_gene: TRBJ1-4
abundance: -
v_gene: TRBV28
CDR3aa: CASTAWGGTNEKLFF
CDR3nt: TGTGCCAGCACCGCCTGGGGGGGTACTAATGAAAAACTGTTTTTT

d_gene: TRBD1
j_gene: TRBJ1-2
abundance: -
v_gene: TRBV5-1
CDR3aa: CASSYDREWNGYTF
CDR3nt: TGCGCCAGCAGCTACGACAGGGAATGGAATGGCTACACCTTC

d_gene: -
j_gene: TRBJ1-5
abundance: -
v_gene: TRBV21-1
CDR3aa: CASSSRQGAPNQPQHF
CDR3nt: TGTGCCAGCAGCTCAAGACAGGGGGCCCCCAATCAGCCCCAGCATTTT

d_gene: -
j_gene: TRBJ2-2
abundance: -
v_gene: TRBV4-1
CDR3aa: CASSPPSLAGELFF
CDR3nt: TGCGCCAGCAGCCCGCCGAGTTTGGCCGGGGAGCTGTTTTTT

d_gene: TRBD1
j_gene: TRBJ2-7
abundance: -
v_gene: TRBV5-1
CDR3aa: CASSYLQGSTYEQYF
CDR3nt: TGCGCCAGCAGCTACCTACAGGGGAGTACCTACGAGCAGTACTTC

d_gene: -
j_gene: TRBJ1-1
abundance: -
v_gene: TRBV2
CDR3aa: CASMQDMNTEAFF
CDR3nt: TGTGCCAGCATGCAGGACATGAACACTGAAGCTTTCTTT

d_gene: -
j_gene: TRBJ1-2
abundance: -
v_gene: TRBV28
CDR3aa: CASSLEGRGSFGYTF
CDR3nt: TGTGCCAGCAGTTTAGAGGGCAGGGGTTCGTTTGGCTACACCTTC